Presented here are 15 T cell receptor beta chains from one specimen sequenced in a study of blood T cell repertoires in COVID-19. Profiled with immunoSEQ multiplex PCR; TCRdb holds only in-frame clones, not every one. This table holds some 250,000 clones, around 84% found once. Input material: PBMCs or T cells enriched from blood (not recorded which). These receptors all come from a man aged 18 to 30 who had recovered from COVID-19.

The chain combines TRBV19 with TRBJ1-2, with TRBD1 identical over 7 bases. The CDR3 contains 13 residues. After removal of 4 bases from V and 4 bases from J, the junction contained 3 bases not matched to a gene. Germline CDR1 reads LNHDA; CDR2 reads SQIVND (reference sequence). CDR3 DNA sequence: TGTGCCAGTAGTACCGGGACAGCCTATGGCTACACCTTC. It specifies CASSTGTAYGYTF.

The rearrangement links TRBV6-5 to TRBJ1-4; 7 bases are shared with TRBD1. The CDR3 covers 15 residues. The germline CDR1 and CDR2 sequences are MNHEY and SVGAGI. With 6 bases clipped from V and 6 bases from J, the junction kept 10 bases outside the gene matches. The CDR3 DNA is TGTGCCAGCAGCATACCGACAGGGAGGCATGAAAAACTGTTTTTT. It codes for CASSIPTGRHEKLFF.

The V call is TRBV3-1 (or the pseudogene TRBV3-2), the J call TRBJ2-2, with D possibly being TRBD2 (6 bases). The CDR3 contains 13 residues. The germline CDR1 and CDR2 sequences are LGHDT and YNNKEL (reference sequence). V lost 1 base and J 6 bases, leaving 6 bases between the germline ends. The CDR3 DNA reads as TGTGCCAGCAGCCAAGCGGGAGCCGGGGAGCTGTTTTTT. Residues: CASSQAGAGELFF.

The chain's CDR3 is CASSLTSGGAPGSTDTQYF. CDR3 coding DNA: TGTGCCAGCAGCCTCACTAGCGGGGGCGCCCCGGGGAGCACAGATACGCAGTATTTT. This sequence joins TRBV3-1 (or the pseudogene TRBV3-2) and TRBJ2-3; 11 bases match TRBD2. J lost 0 bases, V lost 4 bases, and 12 bases had no gene match. From germline, CDR1 is LGHDT and CDR2 YNNKEL (reference sequence). The CDR3 totals 19 residues.

This chain joins TRBV5-1 and TRBJ2-3, with D possibly matching TRBD1 (5 bases). The CDR3 is 14 residues long. V was pared by 1 base and J by 3 bases, with 9 bases between. Germline CDR1 is SGHRS and CDR2 is YFSETQ. The CDR3: CASSLKSGTDTQYF. CDR3 bases: TGCGCCAGCAGCTTGAAGTCAGGGACAGATACGCAGTATTTT.

The gene calls are TRBV11-2 and TRBJ2-1, with 9 bases lining up with TRBD2. This CDR3 is built from 13 residues. V was pared by 4 bases and J by 9 bases, with 4 bases of the junction left unmatched. Germline assignment: CDR1 SGHAT and CDR2 FQNNGV. CDR3 sequence: CASSYGGRGEQFF. The CDR3 bases are TGTGCCAGCAGCTACGGCGGGAGGGGTGAGCAGTTCTTC.

V and J are TRBV19 and TRBJ2-7; 7 nucleotides agree with TRBD2. The CDR3 length is 14 residues. Trimming removed 3 bases from V and 5 bases from J; junction bases left unmatched: 7. Germline V gene sequence: CDR1 LNHDA, CDR2 SQIVND (reference sequence). CDR3 nucleotides: TGTGCCAGTAGTATCCAAGCGGGAACCCACGAGCAGTACTTC. Its translation is CASSIQAGTHEQYF.

A few counts support this clone. The CDR3 DNA sequence: TGTGCCAGCAGTGTGGACTACCAGAGAGGTGAAAAACTGTTTTTT. The encoded protein is CASSVDYQRGEKLFF. The J gene is TRBJ1-4, the V gene TRBV2; no clear D. V was clipped by 4 bases and J by 7 bases, with 16 bases between them. CDR3 length equals 15 residues. Germline V gene lookup returns CDR1 SNHLY and CDR2 FYNNEI.

The chain uses TRBV11-3 and TRBJ2-1; D is perhaps TRBD2 (5 bases). Per the germline V gene, CDR1 is SGHNT and CDR2 is YENEEA. Deletions cut 5 bases from V and 6 bases from J, with 11 bases between. This CDR3 contains 13 residues. The CDR3 here is CASSPGRGNEQFF. Written as DNA, the CDR3 is TGTGCCAGCAGCCCTGGACGGGGCAATGAGCAGTTCTTC. The full variable domain, its missing parts supplied by reference TRBV11-3 and TRBJ2-1, is EAGVVQSPRYKIIEKKQPVAFWCNPISGHNTLYWYLQNLGQGPELLIRYENEEAVDDSQLPKDRFSAERLKGVDSTLKIQPAELGDSAVYLCASSPGRGNEQFFGPGTRLTVL.

This chain connects TRBV5-1 to TRBJ2-3; maybe TRBD1 (8 bases). V was clipped by 2 bases and J by 4 bases, with 29 bases between them. The CDR3 contains 20 residues. Per the germline V gene, CDR1 is SGHRS and CDR2 is YFSETQ. The CDR3 protein is CASSFGTNGGTGPSPDTQYF. Written as DNA, the CDR3 is TGCGCCAGCAGCTTTGGCACCAACGGGGGGACAGGACCATCCCCAGATACGCAGTATTTT.

The chain couples TRBV11-2 to TRBJ2-3; 7 positions match TRBD2. The germline CDR1 and CDR2 sequences are SGHAT and FQNNGV. V gave up 2 bases and J gave up 1 base; unmatched junction bases: 0. This CDR3 is 14 amino acids long. In nucleotides, the CDR3 is TGTGCCAGCAGCTTAACTAGCGGCACAGATACGCAGTATTTT. Encoded protein: CASSLTSGTDTQYF.

The J gene is TRBJ2-2, the V gene TRBV12-3 or TRBV12-4; unclear D gene. V was clipped by 6 bases and J by 2 bases, with 4 bases between them. There are 12 residues in the CDR3. The CDR3: CASSHNTGELFF. The CDR3 bases are TGTGCCAGCAGCCATAACACCGGGGAGCTGTTTTTT.

V and J are TRBV18 and TRBJ1-2, with D possibly being TRBD1 (5 bases). The CDR3 has 14 amino acids. CDR1 is KGHSH, CDR2 LQKENI, per germline. V lost 6 bases and J 0 bases, leaving 11 bases between the germline ends. CDR3 sequence: CASSLEGSNYGYTF. The CDR3 DNA sequence: TGTGCCAGCTCGCTGGAGGGGTCTAACTATGGCTACACCTTC.

This chain links TRBV5-1 with TRBJ2-2; 7 nucleotides agree with TRBD2. Germline V gives CDR1 SGHRS, CDR2 YFSETQ. This CDR3 spans 13 amino acids. V shed 4 bases and J 4 bases; nucleotides not matched to a gene: 1. The CDR3 sequence is CASSGEGTGELFF. CDR3 bases: TGCGCCAGCAGCGGGGAGGGCACCGGGGAGCTGTTTTTT.

The chain has TRBV9 and TRBJ2-1; TRBD2 agrees at 8 bases. This CDR3 comprises 18 residues. With V trimmed by 2 bases and J by 1 base, 11 bases remained unmatched. CDR1 and CDR2 (germline): SGDLS, YYNGEE. The CDR3 region has the DNA TGTGCCAGCAGCGTTAGCGGACTAGCCCTGTTATCCTACAATGAGCAGTTCTTC. Its translation is CASSVSGLALLSYNEQFF.